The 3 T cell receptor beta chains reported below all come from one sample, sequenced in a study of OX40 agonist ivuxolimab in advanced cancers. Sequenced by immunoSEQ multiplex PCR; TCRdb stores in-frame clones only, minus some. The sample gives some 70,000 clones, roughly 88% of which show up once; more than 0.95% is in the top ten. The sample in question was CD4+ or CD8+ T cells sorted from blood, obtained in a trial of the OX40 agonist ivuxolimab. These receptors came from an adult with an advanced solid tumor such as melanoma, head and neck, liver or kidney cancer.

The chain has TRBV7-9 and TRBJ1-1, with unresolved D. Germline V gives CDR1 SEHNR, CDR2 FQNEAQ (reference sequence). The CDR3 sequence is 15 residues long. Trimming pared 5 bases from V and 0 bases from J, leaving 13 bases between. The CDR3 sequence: CASSRAGALNTEAFF. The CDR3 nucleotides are TGTGCCAGCAGCAGAGCGGGAGCCTTGAACACTGAAGCTTTCTTT.

This CDR3 is CASKGAEDTQYF. CDR3 DNA sequence: TGTGCCAGCAAAGGGGCAGAAGATACGCAGTATTTT. This chain connects TRBV9 to TRBJ2-3; a possible D gene is TRBD1 (5 bases). V dropped 6 bases and J dropped 5 bases, with 10 bases sitting between them. Germline loops: CDR1 SGDLS, CDR2 YYNGEE. CDR3 length: 12 amino acids.

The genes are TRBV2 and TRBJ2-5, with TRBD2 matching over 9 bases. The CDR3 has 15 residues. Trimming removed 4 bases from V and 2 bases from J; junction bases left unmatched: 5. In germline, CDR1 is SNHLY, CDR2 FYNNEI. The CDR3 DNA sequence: TGTGCCAGCAGTGTCCGACTAGCGGAGCAAGAGACCCAGTACTTC. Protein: CASSVRLAEQETQYF.